The 10 T cell receptor beta chains presented below share a single source sample, sequenced in a study of CD8+ T cells in alopecia areata listed by TCRdb under 2018. Receptor amplification or capture employed the immunoSEQ multiplex PCR assay. For TCR sequencing, RNA was extracted from every sample and reverse transcribed into cDNA to serve as template. TCRdb mirrors the immuneACCESS table, restricted to in-frame sequences. Some clones are absent from its copies; in checked studies, under half trace to an unresolved V gene, and the reason for the others is unknown. The sample has about 270,000 clones on record, 60% of them singletons. The ten largest clones represent about 0.89% of the sample. The sample's treatment or condition label, decoded: oral pan-JAK inhibitor, 5-10 mg twice daily. Sequenced here: CD4+ T cells sorted from blood, sampled between weeks 51 and 54, from a patient treated with tofacitinib. The receptors here all came from a human donor with alopecia areata.

The chain has TRBV6-5 and TRBJ1-1, with TRBD1 as a possible D gene (6 bases). Germline CDR1 MNHEY, CDR2 SVGAGI. This CDR3 is built from 14 residues. Trimming left V 6 bases short and J 6 bases short, with 17 bases between. This CDR3 reads CASSVIQGAPEAFF. In DNA form, the CDR3 reads TGTGCCAGCAGCGTCATACAGGGTGCCCCTGAAGCTTTCTTT.

V usage is TRBV18 and J usage is TRBJ2-3; the D gene is possibly TRBD1 (6 bases). This CDR3 is built from 12 residues. CDR1 and CDR2 (germline): KGHSH, LQKENI. Trimming stripped 5 bases from V and 4 bases from J, with 7 bases between. The chain's CDR3 is CASSTGSDTQYF. CDR3 nucleotide sequence: TGTGCCAGCTCAACAGGGTCAGATACGCAGTATTTT.

This clone has only a few counts. The genes are TRBV15 and TRBJ2-5; D is possibly TRBD2 (5 bases). This CDR3 comprises 12 residues. Per the germline V gene, CDR1 is LNHNV and CDR2 is YYDKDF (reference sequence). The V and J ends lost 3 bases and 3 bases respectively, with 5 bases between them. The CDR3 here is CATSRGEETQYF. The CDR3, as DNA: TGTGCCACCAGCAGGGGAGAAGAGACCCAGTACTTC.

This clone was seen only a few times. V usage is TRBV2 and J usage is TRBJ1-2; TRBD1 agrees at 11 bases. Germline V lookup: CDR1 SNHLY, CDR2 FYNNEI. After removal of 6 bases from V and 10 bases from J, the junction contained 7 bases not matched to a gene. CDR3 length: 13 residues. The chain's CDR3 is CASSFRTGGDYTF. The CDR3 nucleotides are TGTGCCAGCAGCTTTAGGACAGGGGGCGACTACACCTTC.

The chain has TRBV28 and TRBJ2-1; D gene uncertain. This CDR3 spans 14 amino acids. The V gene lost 8 bases and the J gene lost 0 bases, with 11 bases spanning the gap. Germline V gene sequence: CDR1 MDHEN, CDR2 SYDVKM. CDR3 sequence: CASGGGYSYNEQFF. CDR3 nucleotide sequence: TGTGCCAGCGGTGGTGGCTACTCCTACAATGAGCAGTTCTTC.

V and J are TRBV5-1 and TRBJ2-5, with TRBD1 identical over 7 bases. Germline values: CDR1 SGHRS, CDR2 YFSETQ. The trim removed 4 bases at V and 5 bases at J, leaving 11 bases unmatched. CDR3 size: 15 residues. CDR3: CASSLRQGLRETQYF. The DNA of the CDR3 is TGCGCCAGCAGCCTGCGACAGGGCCTCCGGGAGACCCAGTACTTC.

The chain has TRBV6-5 and TRBJ2-3; D gene ambiguous. The CDR3 is 13 residues long. With 4 bases removed from V and 0 bases from J, the gap between germline ends came to 5 bases. Germline lookup yields CDR1 MNHEY and CDR2 SVGAGI. This chain's CDR3 is CASSLDSTDTQYF. CDR3 DNA: TGTGCCAGCAGTTTGGACAGCACAGATACGCAGTATTTT.

This clone was observed a handful of times. CDR3 coding DNA: TGTGCCAGCAGGAGACAGATGAACACTGAAGCTTTCTTT. It yields the protein CASRRQMNTEAFF. V gene TRBV6-6 combines with J gene TRBJ1-1; tentatively, D is TRBD1 (5 bases). There are 13 residues in the CDR3. Per germline, CDR1 MNHNY and CDR2 SVGAGI (reference sequence). V gave up 6 bases and J gave up 0 bases, with 8 bases separating them.

The rearrangement uses TRBV4-1 and TRBJ2-3; tentatively, D is TRBD1 (5 bases). V lost 0 bases and J lost 4, with 8 bases in between. Germline CDR1 and CDR2: MGHRA and YSYEKL. CDR3 size: 14 residues. The CDR3 nucleotides are TGCGCCAGCAGCCAAGATCAGGGCCCAGATACGCAGTATTTT. It is translated as CASSQDQGPDTQYF.

The chain joins TRBV7-2 to TRBJ2-3, with D hard to call. Germline CDR1 and CDR2: SGHTA and FQGNSA. V dropped 8 bases and J dropped 4 bases, with 19 bases sitting between them. The CDR3 runs 15 residues. CDR3 protein: CASLVRTSPPDTQYF. DNA for the CDR3: TGTGCCAGCTTGGTCCGGACCTCCCCCCCAGATACGCAGTATTTT.